This T cell receptor beta chain emerged from a study of a mutant IDH1 vaccine in newly diagnosed glioma. Whole-study context: All eight of the vaccinations patients received fell in weeks 1, 3, 5, 7, 11, 15, 19 and 23. Vaccine administration was initiated 4-6 weeks following radiotherapy alone, or with temozolomide cycles. General study results and limits: Apparently, pseudoprogression bore no relation to changes among the top peripheral T cell clonotypes.

This clone was recorded only once. The antigen remains undetermined. This CDR3 is 16 amino acids long. Germline trimming cut 3 bases from V and 0 bases from J; bases unmatched to any gene: 4. Germline assignment: CDR1 MGHRA and CDR2 YSYEKL. Only in-frame clones appear in the TCRdb table, and some are missing; sequencing was by immunoSEQ multiplex PCR. This table holds 110,000 or so clones, roughly 90% found once. Noted time point: week 11, during vaccination. The content of each vaccine dose was 300 ug of mutant IDH1 20-mer peptide, and topical imiquimod accompanied it. This chain links TRBV4-1 with TRBJ2-3; TRBD2 matches 9 bases. The specimen comprised PBMCs, sampled from a glioma patient whose treatment included an IDH1 peptide vaccine. The sequence derives from a woman between 50 and 59 years old with glioma. The CDR3 here is CASSQSSGISTDTQYF. The CDR3 DNA sequence: TGCGCCAGCAGCCAGTCTAGCGGGATCAGCACAGATACGCAGTATTTT.